The 32 T cell receptor beta chains below were found in one sample sequenced in a study of blood T cell repertoires in COVID-19. Repertoires were generated with immunoSEQ multiplex PCR, while TCRdb's copy carries only in-frame clones and drops some. The sample holds fewer than 300,000 clones, approximately 86% seen once. Sample: peripheral blood. These receptors originate from a woman aged 18-29 years with acute or convalescent COVID-19.

The chain couples TRBV20-1 to TRBJ2-1; perhaps TRBD1 as D (5 bases). CDR3 size: 11 residues. Germline V gene data show CDR1 as DFQATT and CDR2 as SNEGSKA (reference sequence). The CDR3 coding sequence is TGCAGGGGGCACTCGGACAATGAGCAGTTCTTC. This sequence encodes CRGHSDNEQFF.

In this sample, this clone turned up once. The V and J genes are TRBV24-1 and TRBJ2-1; D not resolved. CDR1 KGHDR and CDR2 SFDVKD come from the germline V gene. The V end lost 0 bases, the J end lost 6 bases, and 5 bases lay between the germline ends. The CDR3 contains 13 residues. CDR3: CATSDLAANEQFF. The CDR3 DNA reads as TGTGCCACCAGTGATTTGGCGGCCAATGAGCAGTTCTTC.

The V call is TRBV28, the J call TRBJ1-1; D gene uncertain. The germline CDR1 and CDR2 sequences are MDHEN and SYDVKM. CDR3 length equals 14 residues. Trimming stripped 4 bases from V and 0 bases from J, with 9 bases between. The CDR3 sequence is CASSSPGLNTEAFF. The CDR3 bases are TGTGCCAGCAGTTCCCCAGGCCTGAACACTGAAGCTTTCTTT.

CDR3 coding DNA: TGTGCCAGCAGTTACTCCCAGGGGAGTAGGGGCATTCAGTACTTC. As protein: CASSYSQGSRGIQYF. The chain combines TRBV6-6 with TRBJ2-4; TRBD1 might be the D (6 bases). Germline V gene sequence: CDR1 MNHNY, CDR2 SVGAGI (reference sequence). The CDR3 consists of 15 residues. Trimming removed 0 bases from V and 9 bases from J, with 15 bases in between.

The table lists this clone with a count of one. The chain carries TRBV30 and TRBJ1-4, with TRBD1 identical over 7 bases. The CDR3 covers 14 residues. Germline values: CDR1 GTSNPN, CDR2 SVGIG (reference sequence). Trimming removed 2 bases from V and 4 bases from J; junction bases left unmatched: 4. DNA for the CDR3: TGTGCCTGGAGTTTGACAGGGAGTAATGAAAAACTGTTTTTT. Its protein is CAWSLTGSNEKLFF.

The count of this clone is one. The chain has TRBV27 and TRBJ2-7; 7 positions match TRBD2. This CDR3 is built from 15 residues. V was clipped by 5 bases and J by 3 bases; unmatched bases: 10. From germline, CDR1 is MNHEY and CDR2 SMNVEV (reference sequence). Here the CDR3 DNA reads TGTGCCAGCAGTCAAAGTGGGCTAGCGGACTACGAGCAGTACTTC. This translates into CASSQSGLADYEQYF.

The gene calls are TRBV11-2 and TRBJ2-7; TRBD2 matches at 9 bases. This CDR3 contains 20 residues. The germline V gene encodes CDR1 SGHAT and CDR2 FQNNGV. After removal of 0 bases from V and 3 bases from J, the junction contained 18 bases not matched to a gene. CDR3 loop: CASSLDSIGLAGFIDYEQYF. The DNA of the CDR3 is TGTGCCAGCAGCTTAGATTCTATAGGCCTAGCGGGATTTATCGACTACGAGCAGTACTTC.

J is TRBJ1-1 and V is TRBV7-9; perhaps TRBD1 as D (5 bases). Germline CDR1 SEHNR, CDR2 FQNEAQ (reference sequence). The CDR3 contains 14 residues. V shed 5 bases and J shed 4 bases, with 14 bases lying between them. DNA of the CDR3: TGTGCCAGCAGCCTGCTGGGGGGAAGCACTGAAGCTTTCTTT. Translation gives CASSLLGGSTEAFF.

The genes are TRBV7-9 and TRBJ2-7; 8 bases are a match to TRBD2. The CDR3 has 13 amino acids. Germline assignment: CDR1 SEHNR and CDR2 FQNEAQ (reference sequence). V lost 10 bases, J lost 5 bases, and 10 bases stayed unmatched. The DNA for the CDR3 is TGTGCCACCGACGGACTAGCTCCCCACGAGCAGTACTTC. Translation gives CATDGLAPHEQYF.

The V and J genes are TRBV20-1 and TRBJ1-1; a possible D gene is TRBD1 (5 bases). The CDR3 is made up of 10 amino acids. Germline V CDR1 and CDR2: DFQATT, SNEGSKA (reference sequence). Trimming removed 6 bases at V and 7 bases at J, with 9 bases between. CDR3 loop: CSARQGEAFF. For the CDR3, the DNA is TGCAGTGCGAGGCAGGGTGAAGCTTTCTTT.

CDR3 region: CATSPGLAGGRRTGELFF. DNA of the CDR3: TGTGCCACCAGCCCCGGACTAGCGGGAGGTAGAAGAACCGGGGAGCTGTTTTTT. The J gene is TRBJ2-2, the V gene TRBV15, with 14 nucleotides matching TRBD2. After removal of 5 bases from V and 5 bases from J, the junction contained 10 bases not matched to a gene. The CDR3 covers 18 residues. CDR1 LNHNV and CDR2 YYDKDF come from the germline V gene (reference sequence).

The V gene is TRBV30, the J gene TRBJ2-4; D perhaps matches TRBD2 (5 bases). Trimming took off 2 bases at V and 3 bases at J, with 8 bases between the two ends. The germline V gene encodes CDR1 GTSNPN and CDR2 SVGIG (reference sequence). This CDR3 region has 13 residues. Here the CDR3 DNA reads TGTGCCTGGAGTCGGGGTGGCAAAAACATTCAGTACTTC. Its translation: CAWSRGGKNIQYF.

This clone has just a few counts. The chain links TRBV5-1 to TRBJ2-2; D ambiguous. Per germline, CDR1 SGHRS and CDR2 YFSETQ. With 2 bases removed from V and 1 base from J, the gap between germline ends came to 6 bases. The CDR3 is made up of 14 amino acids. CDR3 sequence reads: CASSFYGNTGELFF. The DNA of the CDR3 is TGCGCCAGCAGCTTCTACGGGAACACCGGGGAGCTGTTTTTT.

Only a few counts were recorded for this clone. The chain links TRBV14 to TRBJ2-7, with TRBD1 matching over 9 bases. This CDR3 comprises 14 residues. The V segment lost 4 bases and the J segment 5 bases; nucleotides outside the gene matches: 6. Germline lookup yields CDR1 SGHDN and CDR2 FVKESK. Here the CDR3 reads CASSRTGGSDEQYF. CDR3 sequence (DNA): TGTGCCAGCAGCCGAACAGGGGGCTCAGACGAGCAGTACTTC.

The J gene is TRBJ2-1, the V gene TRBV10-1; TRBD1 is a possible D gene (5 bases). With 4 bases removed from V and 3 bases from J, the gap between germline ends came to 10 bases. CDR1 is WNHNN and CDR2 is SYGVQD in the germline V gene (reference sequence). The CDR3 is 14 residues long. The DNA for the CDR3 is TGCGCCAGCAGTGGGGGCAGATACTACAATGAGCAGTTCTTC. Protein sequence: CASSGGRYYNEQFF.

This clone has only a few counts. DNA for the CDR3: TGTGCCAGCAGGCCAGGACTAGTCGTTGCCAATGAGCAGTTCTTC. It codes for CASRPGLVVANEQFF. V usage is TRBV27 and J usage is TRBJ2-1, with 7 bases matching TRBD2. The CDR3 has 15 amino acids. Germline trimming cut 6 bases from V and 6 bases from J; bases unmatched to any gene: 11. CDR1 and CDR2 (germline): MNHEY, SMNVEV (reference sequence).

This clone showed up just once. V usage is TRBV18 and J usage is TRBJ2-4; 7 bases map to TRBD1. Germline CDR1 is KGHSH and CDR2 is LQKENI. Trimming removed 4 bases from V and 1 base from J; junction bases left unmatched: 7. This CDR3 region has 16 residues. The CDR3 region is CASSHQQGIAKNIQYF. Here the CDR3 DNA reads TGTGCCAGCTCACACCAACAGGGGATCGCCAAAAACATTCAGTACTTC.

The chain has TRBV29-1 and TRBJ2-7; 10 bases map to TRBD2. V was pared by 6 bases and J by 0 bases, with 8 bases of the junction left unmatched. Germline V gene data show CDR1 as SQVTM and CDR2 as ANQGSEA. The CDR3 is 15 amino acids. The CDR3 bases are TGCAGCGTCGAAAATAGCGGGAGGACCTCCTACGAGCAGTACTTC. This gives the protein CSVENSGRTSYEQYF.

This chain joins TRBV18 and TRBJ1-6; D is ambiguous. In germline, CDR1 is KGHSH, CDR2 LQKENI. V was pared by 1 base and J by 0 bases, with 7 bases between. This CDR3 has 16 amino acids. This chain's CDR3 is CASSPRSSSYNSPLHF. The CDR3 DNA reads TGTGCCAGCTCACCACGGAGCAGCTCCTATAATTCACCCCTCCACTTT. Looking up the rest from reference TRBV18 and TRBJ1-6 gives the full variable domain: NAGVMQNPRHLVRRRGQEARLRCSPMKGHSHVYWYRQLPEEGLKFMVYLQKENIIDESGMPKERFSAEFPKEGPSILRIQQVVRGDSAAYFCASSPRSSSYNSPLHFGNGTRLTVT.

The chain is built from TRBV6-1 and TRBJ1-2; D gene uncertain. This CDR3 contains 15 residues. Per germline, CDR1 MNHNS and CDR2 SASEGT. Trimming removed 0 bases at V and 3 bases at J, with 11 bases between. DNA of the CDR3: TGTGCCAGCAGTGAAGCAGGGAGCTTGGACTATGGCTACACCTTC. Protein sequence: CASSEAGSLDYGYTF.

The rearrangement joins TRBV3-1 (or the pseudogene TRBV3-2) to TRBJ2-1, with 11 bases that match TRBD2. Trimming at V came to 4 bases and at J to 9 bases, leaving 8 bases not matched to a gene. This CDR3 has 15 residues. Germline V CDR1 and CDR2: LGHDT, YNNKEL (reference sequence). The DNA of the CDR3 is TGTGCCAGCAGCCGTAGCGGGAGGGCCAGGCCTGAGCAGTTCTTC. Amino acids: CASSRSGRARPEQFF.

Of note for this clone: The sample contains more than one DNA sequence encoding this CDR3. The chain couples TRBV7-2 to TRBJ1-1; D is undetermined. The V gene's germline CDR1 is SGHTA and CDR2 FQGNSA. The V gene lost 1 base and the J gene lost 1 base, with 10 bases spanning the gap. The CDR3 sequence is 15 residues long. For the CDR3, the DNA is TGTGCCAGCAGCTTAGTTGCCAGACAGAACACTGAAGCTTTCTTT. The encoded protein is CASSLVARQNTEAFF.

This clone was counted only a few times. The chain combines TRBV7-2 with TRBJ1-3, with 8 bases matching TRBD1. The length of the CDR3 is 15 residues. CDR1 is SGHTA and CDR2 is FQGNSA in the germline V gene. Unmatched junction bases numbered 4, after V lost 5 bases and J lost 1 base. CDR3 sequence: CASSARTGSGNTIYF. CDR3 DNA: TGTGCCAGCAGCGCCCGGACAGGGTCTGGAAACACCATATATTTT.

The chain combines TRBV10-3 with TRBJ1-2; perhaps TRBD1 as D (5 bases). V gave up 6 bases and J gave up 3 bases, with 11 bases separating them. The CDR3 extends over 13 amino acids. Germline CDR1 ENHRY, CDR2 SYGVKD. CDR3 sequence reads: CAISAQQDYGYTF. The CDR3 DNA follows: TGTGCCATCAGCGCTCAACAGGACTATGGCTACACCTTC.

The V and J genes are TRBV7-9 and TRBJ1-1; TRBD1 might be the D (6 bases). Trimming took 3 bases from V and 7 from J, leaving 15 bases between them. Germline lookup yields CDR1 SEHNR and CDR2 FQNEAQ (reference sequence). The CDR3 is made up of 14 amino acids. DNA of the CDR3: TGTGCCAGCAGCTTCTCCGGGACACTCAGTGAAGCTTTCTTT. Translation gives CASSFSGTLSEAFF. Together with reference TRBV7-9 and TRBJ1-1, the CDR3 gives the full variable domain: DTGVSQNPRHKITKRGQNVTFRCDPISEHNRLYWYRQTLGQGPEFLTYFQNEAQLEKSRLLSDRFSAERPKGSFSTLEIQRTEQGDSAMYLCASSFSGTLSEAFFGQGTRLTVV.

The rearrangement joins TRBV10-3 to TRBJ2-3; D gene ambiguous. Trimming pared 8 bases from V and 4 bases from J, leaving 4 bases between. CDR1 is ENHRY and CDR2 is SYGVKD in the germline V gene. CDR3 length: 10 residues. The DNA of the CDR3 is TGTGCCATCGGAGCAGATACGCAGTATTTT. Amino acid sequence: CAIGADTQYF.

The chain couples TRBV5-1 to TRBJ2-7; perhaps TRBD2 as D (6 bases). Trimming left V 4 bases short and J 2 bases short, with 16 bases between. CDR3 size: 15 residues. The V gene's germline CDR1 is SGHRS and CDR2 YFSETQ. DNA for the CDR3: TGCGCCAGCAGCCCACTTTCGGGGGAGGCCTACGAGCAGTACTTC. It specifies CASSPLSGEAYEQYF.

The chain carries TRBV7-2 and TRBJ1-4; TRBD1 might be the D (5 bases). This CDR3 is 15 amino acids long. Germline loops: CDR1 SGHTA, CDR2 FQGNSA. V dropped 5 bases and J dropped 4 bases, with 14 bases sitting between them. Here the CDR3 DNA reads TGTGCCAGCAGCCCCTCACCAGGGAATAATGAAAAACTGTTTTTT. Protein sequence: CASSPSPGNNEKLFF. The full variable domain, with the rest looked up from reference TRBV7-2 and TRBJ1-4, is GAGVSQSPSNKVTEKGKDVELRCDPISGHTALYWYRQSLGQGLEFLIYFQGNSAPDKSGLPSDRFSAERTGGSVSTLTIQRTQQEDSAVYLCASSPSPGNNEKLFFGSGTQLSVL.

This sequence joins TRBV2 and TRBJ2-4; D is perhaps TRBD1 (5 bases). V was shortened by 3 bases and J by 6 bases, with 6 bases between the two germline ends. This CDR3 has 12 residues. Germline V lookup: CDR1 SNHLY, CDR2 FYNNEI. Here the CDR3 reads CASSDRANIQYF. CDR3 in DNA: TGTGCCAGCAGTGACAGGGCAAACATTCAGTACTTC. The full variable domain, completed using reference TRBV2 and TRBJ2-4, is EPEVTQTPSHQVTQMGQEVILRCVPISNHLYFYWYRQILGQKVEFLVSFYNNEISEKSEIFDDQFSVERPDGSNFTLKIRSTKLEDSAMYFCASSDRANIQYFGAGTRLSVL.

The rearrangement uses TRBV5-1 and TRBJ1-6, with no clear D. Germline loops: CDR1 SGHRS, CDR2 YFSETQ. The V gene lost 0 bases and the J gene lost 7 bases, with 5 bases spanning the gap. The CDR3 contains 13 residues. The DNA for the CDR3 is TGCGCCAGCAGCTTGGACGGGAATTCACCCCTCCACTTT. Protein sequence: CASSLDGNSPLHF.

J is TRBJ1-6 and V is TRBV6-4; D might be TRBD1 (5 bases). The ends were cut back, 2 bases at V and 6 bases at J, with 8 bases in the middle. The CDR3 totals 14 residues. The germline V gene encodes CDR1 MRHNA and CDR2 SNTAGT. CDR3 amino acids: CASSDVGGNSPLHF. The CDR3 DNA sequence: TGTGCCAGCAGTGACGTCGGGGGTAATTCACCCCTCCACTTT.

This chain joins TRBV6-2 or TRBV6-3 and TRBJ2-7, with D uncertain. From germline, CDR1 is MNHEY and CDR2 SVGEGT. V was pared by 4 bases and J by 1 base, with 5 bases between. The CDR3 contains 12 residues. In DNA, the CDR3 is TGTGCCAGCAGTTGGGCTTCCTACGAGCAGTACTTC. This sequence encodes CASSWASYEQYF.